The 17 T cell receptor beta chains reported below all come from one sample, sequenced in a study of blood T cell repertoires in COVID-19. Some clones are missing from TCRdb's copy, which holds only in-frame ones; the method was immunoSEQ multiplex PCR. The sample records just over 300,000 clones, approximately 85% being singletons. What was sequenced was PBMCs or T cells enriched from blood (not recorded which). The receptor set was obtained from a young man who had recovered from COVID-19.

The gene calls are TRBV30 and TRBJ2-7; D is unclear. V was shortened by 2 bases and J by 4 bases, with 6 bases between the two germline ends. This CDR3 contains 11 residues. The V gene's germline CDR1 is GTSNPN and CDR2 SVGIG (reference sequence). The CDR3 loop reads CAWSTIYEQYF. The CDR3 DNA reads as TGTGCCTGGAGTACTATTTACGAGCAGTACTTC.

In regard to this clone: The same CDR3 arises from other DNA sequences in this sample as well. V and J are TRBV9 and TRBJ1-3; 9 bases line up with TRBD1. Trimming at V came to 2 bases and at J to 2 bases, leaving 2 bases not matched to a gene. This CDR3 comprises 15 residues. Germline V gives CDR1 SGDLS, CDR2 YYNGEE. This chain's CDR3 is CASSVRTGAGNTIYF. The DNA of the CDR3 is TGTGCCAGCAGCGTCAGGACAGGGGCTGGAAACACCATATATTTT.

This chain connects TRBV5-1 to TRBJ2-7, with D possibly being TRBD1 (5 bases). V was cut by 0 bases and J by 0 bases, with 10 bases left in between. CDR3 length: 15 amino acids. Germline V gives CDR1 SGHRS, CDR2 YFSETQ. CDR3 sequence reads: CASSLASDSSYEQYF. The CDR3 nucleotides are TGCGCCAGCAGCTTGGCCTCCGACAGCTCCTACGAGCAGTACTTC.

This clone was counted only a few times. The chain uses TRBV6-5 and TRBJ2-3; 7 bases line up with TRBD1. Trimming removed 5 bases from V and 10 bases from J; junction bases left unmatched: 9. The CDR3 consists of 13 residues. Germline V gene sequence: CDR1 MNHEY, CDR2 SVGAGI. The CDR3 sequence: CASSPARQGAQYF. The CDR3 bases are TGTGCCAGCAGTCCCGCCCGACAGGGCGCGCAGTATTTT.

This chain connects TRBV18 to TRBJ1-2, with D unresolved. Germline V gene sequence: CDR1 KGHSH, CDR2 LQKENI. Trimming took 0 bases from V and 0 from J, leaving 11 bases between them. The CDR3 sequence is 16 residues long. CDR3 in amino acids: CASSPPGRPPNYGYTF. The CDR3 DNA sequence: TGTGCCAGCTCACCACCGGGGAGGCCCCCTAACTATGGCTACACCTTC.

The V gene is TRBV7-8, the J gene TRBJ1-1, with D possibly being TRBD1 (6 bases). Germline values: CDR1 SGHVS, CDR2 FQNEAQ. The CDR3 is made up of 13 amino acids. Trimming cost V 2 bases and J 8 bases, with 12 bases left between them. In nucleotides, the CDR3 is TGTGCCAGCAGCTTAAATATTCAGGGGGAAGCTTTCTTT. Amino acids: CASSLNIQGEAFF.

The chain has TRBV4-2 and TRBJ1-2; TRBD1 matches at 9 bases. V trimming: 3 bases; J trimming: 5 bases; junction bases outside the gene matches: 10. The CDR3 extends over 16 amino acids. Germline values: CDR1 LGHNA, CDR2 YNFKEQ. This CDR3 is CASSQGQGFMGYGYTF. In DNA form, the CDR3 reads TGTGCCAGCAGCCAGGGACAGGGCTTCATGGGGTATGGCTACACCTTC.

The rearrangement uses TRBV7-6 and TRBJ2-5; D unresolved. The ends were cut back, 1 base at V and 1 base at J, with 13 bases in the middle. Germline V gene sequence: CDR1 SGHVS, CDR2 FNYEAQ. The CDR3 is made up of 16 amino acids. This chain's CDR3 is CASSLGAGLSQETQYF. The CDR3 DNA reads TGTGCCAGCAGCTTAGGGGCAGGCCTTAGCCAAGAGACCCAGTACTTC.

The chain recombines TRBV6-1 with TRBJ1-2; D might be TRBD1 (6 bases). Trimming pared 3 bases from V and 8 bases from J, leaving 13 bases between. There are 13 residues in the CDR3. Germline CDR1 and CDR2: MNHNS and SASEGT. The CDR3 DNA is TGTGCCAGCAGTGAGGACAGTTCCAGGGGCTACACCTTC. It specifies CASSEDSSRGYTF.

The V and J genes are TRBV19 and TRBJ2-5; 11 bases fit TRBD2. There are 15 residues in the CDR3. Per germline, CDR1 LNHDA and CDR2 SQIVND (reference sequence). Trimming cost V 5 bases and J 2 bases; bases outside gene matches: 4. CDR3 sequence (DNA): TGTGCCAGTAGTGGGGTAGCGGGGGGGCAAGAGACCCAGTACTTC. Encoded protein: CASSGVAGGQETQYF.

This rearrangement joins TRBV5-5 to TRBJ2-1; no reliable D call. CDR1 is SGHKS and CDR2 is YYEKEE in the germline V gene (reference sequence). Trimming pared 2 bases from V and 1 base from J, leaving 10 bases between. This CDR3 has 15 residues. In DNA form, the CDR3 reads TGTGCCAGCAGCTTTCAACTAAGGTCCTACAATGAGCAGTTCTTC. The encoded protein is CASSFQLRSYNEQFF.

V usage is TRBV5-1 and J usage is TRBJ1-4; D uncertain. The CDR3 spans 12 residues. The V and J ends lost 4 bases and 6 bases respectively, with 7 bases between them. Germline loops: CDR1 SGHRS, CDR2 YFSETQ. CDR3 in amino acids: CASSPEYEKLFF. As DNA, the CDR3 is TGCGCCAGCAGCCCAGAATATGAAAAACTGTTTTTT.

The V gene is TRBV2, the J gene TRBJ2-2; 8 nucleotides agree with TRBD2. The germline V gene has CDR1 SNHLY and CDR2 FYNNEI. Losses at the gene ends were 4 bases for V and 5 bases for J; bases not matched to a gene: 6. The CDR3 is 15 residues long. DNA of the CDR3: TGTGCCAGCAGTGCCGGGGGGGCCTCGACCGGGGAGCTGTTTTTT. Amino acid sequence: CASSAGGASTGELFF.

V is TRBV2 and J is TRBJ1-4, with D maybe TRBD1 (5 bases). Germline assignment: CDR1 SNHLY and CDR2 FYNNEI. The CDR3 covers 15 residues. The V gene lost 4 bases and the J gene lost 0 bases, with 9 bases spanning the gap. CDR3 amino acids: CASSGQIATNEKLFF. The CDR3 region has the DNA TGTGCCAGCAGTGGACAGATTGCAACTAATGAAAAACTGTTTTTT.

The chain couples TRBV19 to TRBJ2-7; 7 positions agree with TRBD1. Germline trimming cut 3 bases from V and 6 bases from J; bases unmatched to any gene: 2. CDR1 and CDR2 (germline): LNHDA, SQIVND (reference sequence). The CDR3 length is 12 residues. CDR3 region: CASSMNRGEQYF. The CDR3 nucleotides read TGTGCCAGTAGTATGAACAGGGGCGAGCAGTACTTC.

In its sample, this clone was seen a few times. In the same sample, other DNA sequences code for this CDR3. V is TRBV5-4 and J is TRBJ1-2, with D maybe TRBD1 (5 bases). Trimming pared 0 bases from V and 4 bases from J, leaving 10 bases between. Germline assignment: CDR1 SGHNT and CDR2 YYREEE (reference sequence). The CDR3 length is 14 residues. The CDR3 region is CASSLDPGPYGYTF. In DNA, the CDR3 is TGTGCCAGCAGCTTGGATCCAGGGCCCTATGGCTACACCTTC.

V and J are TRBV9 and TRBJ2-1, with 8 positions matching TRBD2. This CDR3 contains 15 residues. The V and J ends lost 0 bases and 7 bases, in that order; junction bases with no gene match: 6. Germline CDR1 and CDR2: SGDLS and YYNGEE. CDR3 sequence: CASSVVSSGGNEQFF. The CDR3 DNA sequence: TGTGCCAGCAGCGTAGTCTCCTCGGGGGGGAATGAGCAGTTCTTC.